Shown below are 9 T cell receptor beta chains from a single sample sequenced in a study of blood T cell repertoires in COVID-19. Some clones are missing from TCRdb's copy, which holds only in-frame ones; the method was immunoSEQ multiplex PCR. The table records around 250,000 clones, 70% to 90% of them present only once. The material sequenced was PBMCs or T cells enriched from blood (not recorded which). The receptors here all came from a woman in her fifties or sixties who had recovered from COVID-19.

This clone was observed once. The chain links TRBV6-1 to TRBJ2-6; TRBD1 aligns across 9 bases. Germline lookup yields CDR1 MNHNS and CDR2 SASEGT. The CDR3 runs to 18 residues. J lost 3 bases, V lost 0 bases, and 6 bases had no gene match. CDR3 sequence: CASSEAGQGANGANVLTF. CDR3 DNA sequence: TGTGCCAGCAGTGAAGCGGGACAGGGTGCGAATGGGGCCAACGTCCTGACTTTC.

Regarding this clone: The junction departs from germline at one end; a sequencing error may be responsible. The rearrangement links TRBV28 to TRBJ2-7, with TRBD1 matching over 12 bases. There are 16 residues in the CDR3. Germline V gene data show CDR1 as MDHEN and CDR2 as SYDVKM. CDR3 sequence (DNA): TGTGCCAGCACCACGCAGGGGGGACAGGGGGCCTTCTTAGGTTTTTTC. Its protein product is CASTTQGGQGAFLGFF.

The CDR3 spells CASSTSGRANTGELFF. The CDR3 DNA follows: TGTGCCAGCAGCACTAGCGGGAGGGCGAACACCGGGGAGCTGTTTTTT. The rearrangement links TRBV7-9 to TRBJ2-2; 13 nucleotides line up with TRBD2. The length of the CDR3 is 16 residues. Germline V gives CDR1 SEHNR, CDR2 FQNEAQ (reference sequence). Trimming took 5 bases from V and 0 from J; bases not matched to a gene: 0.

The chain is built from TRBV4-3 and TRBJ1-5; 7 positions agree with TRBD1. V shed 1 base, J shed 7 bases, and the junction held 19 bases outside the gene matches. Germline lookup yields CDR1 LGHNA and CDR2 YSLEER. The CDR3 spans 19 residues. CDR3 in amino acids: CASSQGTGGGASPEQPQHF. CDR3 bases: TGCGCCAGCAGCCAAGGCACCGGAGGGGGCGCGAGCCCCGAGCAGCCCCAGCATTTT.

The rearrangement joins TRBV5-5 to TRBJ2-7, with D possibly being TRBD2 (6 bases). The germline gives CDR1 SGHKS, CDR2 YYEKEE (reference sequence). This CDR3 comprises 14 residues. With 2 bases removed from V and 2 bases from J, the gap between germline ends came to 11 bases. The CDR3: CASSFSGGTYEQYF. The CDR3 coding sequence is TGTGCCAGCAGCTTCAGCGGAGGGACCTACGAGCAGTACTTC.

In DNA form, the CDR3 reads TGCAGCGTTGGACAGGCGGGAGGGTACAATGAGCAGTTCTTC. This gives the protein CSVGQAGGYNEQFF. The chain recombines TRBV29-1 with TRBJ2-1, with 9 bases that match TRBD2. Trimming took 4 bases from V and 4 from J; bases not matched to a gene: 5. Germline-derived CDR1 and CDR2 are SQVTM and ANQGSEA. The CDR3 sequence is 14 residues long.

In this sample, this clone turned up once. This chain links TRBV11-2 with TRBJ2-7, with 9 bases aligning to TRBD2. Per germline, CDR1 SGHAT and CDR2 FQNNGV. The V segment lost 5 bases and the J segment 0 bases; nucleotides outside the gene matches: 14. The length of the CDR3 is 18 residues. The CDR3 is CASSGFIAGGHSSYEQYF. For the CDR3, the DNA is TGTGCCAGCAGCGGGTTTATTGCGGGAGGGCACAGCTCCTACGAGCAGTACTTC.

The V and J genes are TRBV28 and TRBJ2-6; no clear D. Germline V gene data show CDR1 as MDHEN and CDR2 as SYDVKM. The CDR3 is 15 residues long. V shed 2 bases and J shed 0 bases, with 5 bases lying between them. CDR3: CASSLPVSGANVLTF. As DNA, the CDR3 is TGTGCCAGCAGTTTACCAGTCTCTGGGGCCAACGTCCTGACTTTC.

The rearrangement joins TRBV7-3 to TRBJ2-3; 7 positions match TRBD2. Per germline, CDR1 SGHTA and CDR2 FQGTGA. With 5 bases clipped from V and 4 bases from J, the junction kept 3 bases outside the gene matches. CDR3 size: 13 residues. CDR3 in DNA: TGTGCCAGCAGCCCGGGAGGCTCAGATACGCAGTATTTT. It encodes CASSPGGSDTQYF.